Sequencing of this T cell receptor (beta chain) was carried out in a study of blood T cells in healthy people across ages. The study's findings and limits: Strong correlation linked observed beta diversity and percent naive T cells. A greater number of naive CD4+ cells and higher diversity distinguished long-lived donors from aged donors.

With a J-beta primer mix and a sample-barcoded 5' primer, a second PCR ran roughly 6 to 11 cycles. TCRdb reanalysed the 5' RACE reads using MiXCR and keeps one entry per CDR3 protein. The table includes 1,500,000 or so distinct CDR3 sequences, 42% detected once. CDR1 and CDR2 (germline): SQVTM, ANQGSEA. The V and J ends lost 7 bases and 6 bases respectively, with 15 bases between them. The CDR3 is made up of 12 amino acids. This clonotype was detected a few times. Antigen: not known. The source of this sequence is a woman between 18 and 29 years old in good health. The chain links TRBV29-1 to TRBJ1-2; the D is unclear. The sequencing sample was made of blood. The CDR3 nucleotides read TGCAGCGCTTCTGTGGTAGACCATGGCTACACCTTC. Protein: CSASVVDHGYTF.